This T cell receptor beta chain was sequenced during a study of blood T cell repertoires in COVID-19. Study-level background: Acute and convalescent COVID-19 samples came from the United States, Italy and Spain. T cells, B-cell-depleted T cells, or PBMCs provided the cDNA or gDNA that served as material.

Source study methods: Reference gene primer amplification yielded estimated nucleated cell counts. Sequencing used immunoSEQ multiplex PCR; TCRdb keeps in-frame clones, though not all of them. That table gives V, J and clone size, and the DNA gave D and trimming. The table includes hundreds of thousands of clones, around 87% detected once. This clone was picked up a small number of times. This CDR3 contains 14 residues. Germline CDR1 is MDHEN and CDR2 is SYDVKM. V was pared by 6 bases and J by 4 bases, with 7 bases of the junction left unmatched. The chain joins TRBV28 to TRBJ2-5; 8 nucleotides align to TRBD2. The sequenced material came from peripheral blood. The clonotype comes from a woman aged 30 to 39 who had recovered from COVID-19. CDR3 in amino acids: CASRVLAGTETQYF. CDR3 sequence (DNA): TGTGCCAGCAGGGTTCTAGCGGGTACAGAGACCCAGTACTTC.